These 28 T cell receptor beta chains were sequenced from one sample in a study of regulatory T cells in long-lasting Graves disease. Described time point: newly diagnosed GD, antithyroid drugs for less than 3 months. Extracted PBMC RNA gave rise to the TCR library. Assembly of TCR beta libraries relied on iRepertoire HTBI primers together with Arm-PCR of CDR3 regions. From the multiplex PCR reads, TCRdb called clonotypes with MiXCR, one entry per CDR3 protein. The sample consists of over 450,000 distinct CDR3 sequences, around 13% of them appearing once. The sample was also linked to a second study, of T cells in Graves' hyperthyroidism and ophthalmopathy.

Sequenced here: peripheral blood mononuclear cells (PBMCs), sampled at new diagnosis, from a patient treated with antithyroid drugs. The source of these receptors is a woman aged 25 to 39 with Graves disease.

This clonotype has at least ten counts. V is TRBV20-1 and J is TRBJ2-1, with D perhaps matching TRBD1 or TRBD2 (6 bases each). There are 13 residues in the CDR3. The germline V gene has CDR1 DFQATT and CDR2 SNEGSKA (reference sequence). The CDR3 region has the DNA TGCAGGTTAGGGGGGACGCGACGGGGTGAGCAGTTCTTC. Its translation: CRLGGTRRGEQFF.

Details on this clonotype: A single base is all that separates this from a far larger clone, so a read error is likely. This chain connects TRBV11-3 to TRBJ2-2; TRBD1 might be the D (5 bases). CDR1 SGHNT and CDR2 YENEEA come from the germline V gene. CDR3 length: 15 residues. As DNA, the CDR3 is TGTGCCGGCAGCTTTCGCACAGGGAACACCGGGGAGCTGTTTTTT. Residues: CAGSFRTGNTGELFF.

This clonotype was counted many times. V and J are TRBV7-2 and TRBJ2-1, with 10 nucleotides matching TRBD2. Germline V lookup: CDR1 SGHTA, CDR2 FQGNSA. The CDR3 sequence is 18 residues long. V was pared by 2 bases and J by 7 bases, with 14 bases of the junction left unmatched. The CDR3 is CASSLLPGAGGPVNEQFF. DNA of the CDR3: TGTGCCAGCAGCTTACTCCCAGGAGCGGGAGGGCCCGTAAATGAGCAGTTCTTC.

J is TRBJ1-1 and V is TRBV12-5; 7 bases align to TRBD1. CDR1 is LGHNT and CDR2 is FRNRAP in the germline V gene. Trimming removed 3 bases from V and 1 base from J; junction bases left unmatched: 2. The CDR3 totals 14 residues. CDR3 nucleotide sequence: TGTGCTAGTGGTTTAGGGGGCCCGAACACTGAAGCTTTCTTT. It codes for CASGLGGPNTEAFF.

For this clonotype: Germline is not matched at one junction end, which may reflect a read error. The chain couples TRBV5-1 to TRBJ2-5; D is possibly TRBD2 (6 bases). CDR1 and CDR2 (germline): SGHRS, YFSETQ. This CDR3 is built from 15 residues. The CDR3 sequence is CASSRLEGHQETQYF. CDR3 in DNA: TGTGCCAGCAGCCGACTAGAAGGGCACCAAGAGACCCAGTACTTC.

With respect to this clonotype: At one boundary the junction diverges from the germline segment, which might be a read error. This chain connects TRBV27 to TRBJ2-6; TRBD1 matches at 8 bases. Per germline, CDR1 MNHEY and CDR2 SMNVEV (reference sequence). The CDR3 runs to 17 residues. The DNA for the CDR3 is TGTGCCAGCAGTTTATCGACAGGGGACTCTGGGGTCAACGTCCTGACTTTC. Its protein product is CASSLSTGDSGVNVLTF.

This clonotype was recorded at least ten times. The chain recombines TRBV11-2 with TRBJ2-5, with D uncertain. CDR3 length: 13 amino acids. Trimming pared 5 bases from V and 4 bases from J, leaving 11 bases between. Germline CDR1 reads SGHAT; CDR2 reads FQNNGV. This CDR3 is CASSRSSVETQYF. The DNA of the CDR3 is TGTGCCAGCAGCCGATCTTCGGTAGAGACCCAGTACTTC.

This clonotype occurred many times. This chain uses TRBV20-1 with TRBJ1-6; TRBD1 agrees at 10 bases. The CDR3 has 15 amino acids. Germline values: CDR1 DFQATT, CDR2 SNEGSKA (reference sequence). Trimming took 2 bases from V and 8 from J; bases not matched to a gene: 6. The chain's CDR3 is CSARRQGAIYSPLHF. CDR3 bases: TGCAGTGCTAGAAGACAGGGGGCGATTTATTCACCCCTCCACTTT.

This clonotype was found many times. This chain joins TRBV7-2 and TRBJ2-3; 8 bases map to TRBD2. The CDR3 covers 15 residues. Losses at the gene ends were 5 bases for V and 7 bases for J; bases not matched to a gene: 11. Germline CDR1 reads SGHTA; CDR2 reads FQGNSA. The DNA of the CDR3 is TGTGCCAGCAGCCCTTATTCCGGGAGGGGGAATACGCAGTATTTT. It specifies CASSPYSGRGNTQYF. Using reference TRBV7-2 and TRBJ2-3 for the parts outside the CDR3, the full variable domain is GAGVSQSPSNKVTEKGKDVELRCDPISGHTALYWYRQSLGQGLEFLIYFQGNSAPDKSGLPSDRFSAERTGGSVSTLTIQRTQQEDSAVYLCASSPYSGRGNTQYFGPGTRLTVL.

This clonotype was seen a single time. The J gene is TRBJ2-1, the V gene TRBV27, with 11 bases matching TRBD2. CDR3 length equals 19 residues. Trimming cost V 1 base and J 5 bases; bases outside gene matches: 13. The V gene's germline CDR1 is MNHEY and CDR2 SMNVEV (reference sequence). The CDR3 nucleotides read TGTGCCAGCAGTTTATTTGGCCTAGCGGGAGGTGAGGTGAACAATGAGCAGTTCTTC. Translating gives CASSLFGLAGGEVNNEQFF.

This clonotype was seen repeatedly, ten times or more. V gene TRBV7-9 combines with J gene TRBJ2-5; the match to TRBD1 covers 8 bases. The germline CDR1 and CDR2 sequences are SEHNR and FQNEAQ (reference sequence). The CDR3 consists of 15 residues. V was clipped by 5 bases and J by 5 bases; unmatched bases: 10. The CDR3 here is CASSRLTGGWETQYF. The CDR3 DNA reads TGTGCCAGCAGCAGACTCACAGGGGGTTGGGAGACCCAGTACTTC.

This clonotype was observed many times. The gene calls are TRBV11-2 and TRBJ2-7, with 7 bases lining up with TRBD1. Germline trimming cut 5 bases from V and 2 bases from J; bases unmatched to any gene: 9. The CDR3 totals 15 residues. The V gene's germline CDR1 is SGHAT and CDR2 FQNNGV. This chain's CDR3 is CASSPGTAIPYEQYF. CDR3 coding DNA: TGTGCCAGCAGCCCCGGGACAGCCATCCCCTACGAGCAGTACTTC.

At least ten counts were recorded for this clonotype. The V and J genes are TRBV10-3 and TRBJ1-3; D not resolved. Germline lookup yields CDR1 ENHRY and CDR2 SYGVKD. Trimming pared 0 bases from V and 0 bases from J, leaving 6 bases between. This CDR3 comprises 15 residues. CDR3 sequence (DNA): TGTGCCATCAGTGAGTCGGGGATCTCTGGAAACACCATATATTTT. This codes for CAISESGISGNTIYF.

Many counts were recorded for this clonotype. The V gene is TRBV28, the J gene TRBJ1-2, with 7 bases that match TRBD1. Germline CDR1 is MDHEN and CDR2 is SYDVKM. With V trimmed by 10 bases and J by 4 bases, 12 bases remained unmatched. The CDR3 spans 14 residues. As DNA, the CDR3 is TGTGCCACCATGGAACAGGGGACCTTCTATGGCTACACCTTC. Amino acid sequence: CATMEQGTFYGYTF.

This clonotype was observed at least ten times. The gene calls are TRBV16 and TRBJ1-1, with TRBD1 matching over 7 bases. V lost 3 bases to trimming and J lost 4 bases; unmatched junction nucleotides: 5. The CDR3 spans 14 residues. CDR1 is KGHSY, CDR2 FQNENV, per germline. CDR3 nucleotides: TGTGCCAGCAGCCAGACAGGGTCCGGCACTGAAGCTTTCTTT. This codes for CASSQTGSGTEAFF.

The rearrangement links TRBV28 to TRBJ2-2, with D maybe TRBD2 (6 bases). Trimming removed 8 bases from V and 12 bases from J, with 19 bases in between. Looked up from germline, CDR1 is MDHEN and CDR2 is SYDVKM. The CDR3 runs 13 residues. This CDR3 reads CASYGTPLLKLFF. CDR3 DNA sequence: TGTGCCAGCTACGGGACTCCACTTTTGAAGCTGTTTTTT.

The V gene is TRBV3-1, the J gene TRBJ2-6, with TRBD1 as a possible D gene (6 bases). The V gene's germline CDR1 is LGHDT and CDR2 YNNKEL (reference sequence). Trimming took off 1 base at V and 0 bases at J, with 19 bases between the two ends. The CDR3 is 20 amino acids. CDR3 protein: CASSQAWWQGLSSGANVLTF. As DNA, the CDR3 is TGTGCCAGCAGCCAAGCCTGGTGGCAGGGGTTATCCTCTGGGGCCAACGTCCTGACTTTC.

The sample holds many counts of this clonotype. The rearrangement links TRBV7-9 to TRBJ2-7; D is uncertain. There are 14 residues in the CDR3. Germline CDR1 SEHNR, CDR2 FQNEAQ (reference sequence). Trimming shortened V by 5 bases and J by 3 bases, and 14 bases separated the two germline ends. Here the CDR3 DNA reads TGTGCCAGCAGCCCAGAGGTGGATGGCTACGAGCAGTACTTC. Amino acids: CASSPEVDGYEQYF. Looking up the rest from reference TRBV7-9 and TRBJ2-7 gives the full variable domain: DTGVSQNPRHKITKRGQNVTFRCDPISEHNRLYWYRQTLGQGPEFLTYFQNEAQLEKSRLLSDRFSAERPKGSFSTLEIQRTEQGDSAMYLCASSPEVDGYEQYFGPGTRLTVT.

The gene calls are TRBV9 and TRBJ1-2; D call uncertain. CDR3 length: 12 amino acids. V was shortened by 3 bases and J by 8 bases, with 11 bases between the two germline ends. Germline loops: CDR1 SGDLS, CDR2 YYNGEE. Written as DNA, the CDR3 is TGTGCCAGCAGCGGTTACACTAGAGGCTACACCTTC. It encodes CASSGYTRGYTF.

This clonotype was seen many times. V is TRBV28 and J is TRBJ2-7, with 8 positions matching TRBD1. From germline, CDR1 is MDHEN and CDR2 SYDVKM. The CDR3 sequence is 14 residues long. V shed 4 bases, J shed 5 bases, and the junction held 7 bases outside the gene matches. The CDR3 region has the DNA TGTGCCAGCAGTTCCCTGGACAGGGACAACGAGCAGTACTTC. Translation: CASSSLDRDNEQYF.

Ten or more counts support this clonotype. V is TRBV20-1 and J is TRBJ1-2, with 9 nucleotides matching TRBD1. Germline CDR1 DFQATT, CDR2 SNEGSKA (reference sequence). The length of the CDR3 is 15 residues. V lost 6 bases to trimming and J lost 4 bases; unmatched junction nucleotides: 12. The CDR3 sequence is CSATGQGPRGYGYTF. As DNA, the CDR3 is TGCAGTGCGACAGGACAGGGGCCAAGGGGCTATGGCTACACCTTC.

There are many counts of this clonotype. The rearrangement joins TRBV12-3 or TRBV12-4 to TRBJ1-5; 10 bases align to TRBD1. The CDR3 length is 16 residues. Trimming removed 3 bases from V and 5 bases from J; junction bases left unmatched: 7. The CDR3: CASSFRDRGGDQPQHF. CDR3 coding DNA: TGTGCCAGCAGTTTCAGGGACAGGGGTGGAGATCAGCCCCAGCATTTT.

The chain carries TRBV4-2 and TRBJ2-1, with D hard to call. With 0 bases removed from V and 4 bases from J, the gap between germline ends came to 13 bases. Germline V gives CDR1 LGHNA, CDR2 YNFKEQ. The length of the CDR3 is 16 residues. CDR3 sequence (DNA): TGTGCCAGCAGCCAAGACCCCCTTGGATGGTACAATGAGCAGTTCTTC. Translated: CASSQDPLGWYNEQFF.

Regarding this clonotype: Possible read error: a much larger clone is one base away. The chain joins TRBV6-5 to TRBJ2-3; 8 nucleotides agree with TRBD1. CDR3 length equals 14 residues. The germline gives CDR1 MNHEY, CDR2 SVGAGI. DNA of the CDR3: TGTGCCAGCAGTTGGACAGGGCCCCCCGATACGCGGTATTTT. The encoded protein is CASSWTGPPDTRYF.

The chain links TRBV27 to TRBJ2-7, with D perhaps matching TRBD1 (6 bases). Trimming left V 2 bases short and J 5 bases short, with 13 bases between. CDR1 and CDR2 from the germline V gene are MNHEY and SMNVEV (reference sequence). The length of the CDR3 is 14 residues. In DNA, the CDR3 is TGTGCCAGCAGTTTACGGCAGGGGATCGACGAGCAGTACTTC. Residues: CASSLRQGIDEQYF.

This clonotype was seen many times. This chain links TRBV7-9 with TRBJ2-7; 7 positions agree with TRBD1. The germline CDR1 and CDR2 sequences are SEHNR and FQNEAQ (reference sequence). Germline trimming cut 5 bases from V and 4 bases from J; bases unmatched to any gene: 8. This CDR3 has 14 residues. This CDR3 reads CASSDRQGLYEQYF. Here the CDR3 DNA reads TGTGCCAGCAGCGATCGACAGGGCCTTTACGAGCAGTACTTC.

This clonotype was detected ten times or more. The J gene is TRBJ1-1, the V gene TRBV7-3; 8 bases are shared with TRBD1. V lost 5 bases and J lost 3; bases outside the gene matches: 2. The CDR3 runs to 13 residues. Germline CDR1 SGHTA, CDR2 FQGTGA. CDR3 protein: CASSEQGDTEAFF. The CDR3 DNA follows: TGTGCCAGCAGCGAACAGGGGGACACTGAAGCTTTCTTT.

This clonotype was seen more than once but under ten times. The chain carries TRBV5-6 and TRBJ2-5; perhaps TRBD1 as D (7 bases). The CDR3 runs 15 residues. Per the germline V gene, CDR1 is SGHDT and CDR2 is YYEEEE. Trimming stripped 3 bases from V and 5 bases from J, with 17 bases between. DNA for the CDR3: TGTGCCAGCAGCTCCCGGAGACTAGGGGGCGAGACCCAGTACTTC. Its translation: CASSSRRLGGETQYF.